These 2 T cell receptor beta chains were all obtained from the same sample, sequenced in a study of OX40 agonist ivuxolimab in advanced cancers. The library was made by the immunoSEQ multiplex PCR assay. Entries here come from immuneACCESS through TCRdb and include only in-frame sequences with V and J called. Some clones fail to appear in such tables; in the studies checked, an unresolved V gene covers under half of the shortfall, and the cause of the remainder is unknown. This sample holds fewer than 60,000 clones; 82% were observed only once. The ten top clones hold around 3.6% of the sample. The starting material was CD4+ or CD8+ T cells sorted from blood, obtained in a trial of the OX40 agonist ivuxolimab. The receptors here all came from an adult with an advanced solid tumor such as melanoma, head and neck, liver or kidney cancer.

This clone was counted a single time. The chain recombines TRBV5-1 with TRBJ2-2; possible D gene TRBD1, 6 bases. The CDR3 is made up of 15 amino acids. Germline CDR1 and CDR2: SGHRS and YFSETQ. The V end lost 5 bases, the J end lost 5 bases, and 16 bases lay between the germline ends. The CDR3 here is CASSREQGGTGELFF. The CDR3 bases are TGCGCCAGCAGTCGGGAACAGGGCGGAACCGGGGAGCTGTTTTTT.

With respect to this clone: Distinct nucleotide sequences in the sample also encode this CDR3. The genes are TRBV9 and TRBJ1-1, with 7 bases matching TRBD1. The CDR3 runs to 19 residues. V lost 0 bases, J lost 1 base, and 15 bases stayed unmatched. Germline assignment: CDR1 SGDLS and CDR2 YYNGEE. CDR3 in amino acids: CASSVGPRGGAWRNTEAFF. The CDR3 DNA follows: TGTGCCAGCAGCGTAGGGCCCAGGGGGGGGGCCTGGAGGAACACTGAAGCTTTCTTT.